This T cell receptor beta chain was recorded in a study of blood T cell repertoires in COVID-19. At the level of the study: From T cells, B-cell-depleted T cells, or PBMCs came the material, which was cDNA or gDNA.

This clone has ten or more counts. The authors' processing: By means of reference gene primer amplification, nucleated cell counts were estimated. The table came from immunoSEQ multiplex PCR; TCRdb's copy has only in-frame clones and leaves some out. V and J calls and clone size are given by that table; D and trimming were obtained from the DNA. The data show about 400,000 clones, around nine tenths seen once. J gave up 2 bases and V 2 bases, and 10 bases lay outside the gene matches. This CDR3 is built from 17 residues. The germline gives CDR1 MGHDK, CDR2 SYGVNS. This receptor was taken from a human donor in a cohort sampled during active COVID-19. The rearrangement joins TRBV25-1 to TRBJ2-5, with TRBD1 matching over 8 bases. The sequenced material came from peripheral blood. The CDR3 nucleotides read TGTGCCAGCAGTGAAAGGACAGGGAGAGATGGGCAAGAGACCCAGTACTTC. As protein: CASSERTGRDGQETQYF.